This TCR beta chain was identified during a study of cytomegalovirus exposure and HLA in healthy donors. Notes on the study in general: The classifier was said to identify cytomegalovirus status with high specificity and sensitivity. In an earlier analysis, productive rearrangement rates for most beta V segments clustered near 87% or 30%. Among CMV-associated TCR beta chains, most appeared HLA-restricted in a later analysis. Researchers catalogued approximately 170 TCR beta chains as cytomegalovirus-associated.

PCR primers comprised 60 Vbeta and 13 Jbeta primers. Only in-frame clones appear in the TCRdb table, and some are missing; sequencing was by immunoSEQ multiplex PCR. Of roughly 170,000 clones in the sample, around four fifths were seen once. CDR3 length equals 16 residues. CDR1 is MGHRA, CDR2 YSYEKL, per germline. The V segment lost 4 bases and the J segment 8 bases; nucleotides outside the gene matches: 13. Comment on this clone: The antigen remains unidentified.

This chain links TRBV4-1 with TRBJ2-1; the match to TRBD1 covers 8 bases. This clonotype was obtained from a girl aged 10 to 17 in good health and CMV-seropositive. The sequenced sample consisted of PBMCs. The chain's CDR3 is CASSPRRSGGRHEQFF. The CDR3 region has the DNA TGCGCCAGCAGCCCTCGCAGGTCAGGGGGCCGGCATGAGCAGTTCTTC.